This T cell receptor beta chain emerged from a study of monozygotic twins with inflammatory bowel disease. Study-level points and caveats: Distinguishing T cell subtypes was not possible.

For this clonotype: What it binds is not known.

The CDR3 contains 15 residues. Germline V CDR1 and CDR2: MNHNS, SASEGT. Following a re-call of the 5' RACE reads, TCRdb has one entry per CDR3 protein and lacks DNA. Reported are 210,000 or so distinct CDR3 sequences; the ten largest clones contain around 7.7%. The sample consisted of blood. The V and J genes are TRBV6-1 and TRBJ1-2; without DNA, the TCRdb call of TRBD1 cannot be checked. The receptor was isolated from a human donor with ulcerative colitis or Crohn's disease, or a healthy co-twin of an affected twin (not recorded which). The CDR3 here is CASRNTGHTNYGYTF.